The entry below describes one T cell receptor (beta chain). It has no known antigen specificity. No much larger clone exists at a distance of one base, and base qualities are not known. The data are from a study of cytomegalovirus exposure and HLA in healthy donors (TCRdb year 2017). Concerning the study at large: According to an earlier analysis of a few hundred of the donors, 200 million or so T cells yielded 117 million unique TCR beta sequences and 276 Gb of sequence data. Around 320 gigabases of sequencing data and approximately 85 million unique TCR sequences were included in an early release covering about 620 HLA-typed donors. Of the 300 to 500 genotyped donors, 81% were placed in the genetic ancestry cluster associated with self-reported Caucasian donors. The study was designed to test whether signatures of past pathogen exposure could be identified by cataloging public T cell receptors. The study used immunosequencing to profile the T cell repertoires of approximately 640 subjects and linked those repertoires to cytomegalovirus serostatus. Along with the approximately 670-subject first cohort, a separate validation cohort of around 120 different subjects was used. High-throughput TCR immunosequencing, statistical association of individual TCRs with disease status, and machine learning were combined to predict cytomegalovirus infection status. A later analysis re-examined previously published TCR beta repertoires from over 500 donors and added high-resolution HLA genotyping to investigate patterns of TCR occurrence. The later analysis used no new phenotypic data to find candidate immune exposures, relying instead on TCR beta sequences and their occurrence across donors. An earlier analysis of approximately 580 of the donors used high-throughput TCR beta sequencing to judge whether each TCR beta V gene segment behaved as functional or pseudogenic. Donor age, sex, ethnicity and CMV serostatus were compiled alongside the repertoire data. In a later genetic analysis, genome-wide SNP genotypes for 398 of the 666 donors were used, and that subset was treated as a discovery cohort. All discovery cohort repertoires had been generated using a single sequencing platform. Both class I and class II loci were covered by HLA typing, at four-digit resolution. Typing coverage differed by locus: A, B, C, DRB1 and DQB1 were typed in roughly 620-630 donors, DQA1 in about 550, DPA1 in approximately 600, and DPB1 in just under 490. Roughly five DR-DQ haplotypes were handled as single units for association and clustering, since linkage in the cohort was strong. Among 398 genotyped donors of the cohort, an average of approximately 200,000 unique TCR beta nucleotide sequences was sequenced per donor, of which about 19% were non-productive.

The cohort consisted of some 670 healthy bone marrow donors. At the time of sampling, every cohort member was nominally healthy, though immune exposures that went unrecorded were likely present. The donor tested CMV seropositive, placing the donor among the approximately 290 seropositive members of the cohort. Each donor provided a peripheral blood sample, and peripheral blood mononuclear cells were used for TCR beta sequencing. Genomic DNA was extracted from the blood cell samples with the Qiagen DNeasy Blood Extraction Kit. The library relied on the immunoSEQ multiplex PCR assay. The multiplex PCR relied on a mix of 60 forward primers for TCR Vbeta segments and 13 reverse primers for TCR Jbeta segments. Amplification of the CDR3 region of rearranged TCR beta genes was performed with a multiplex PCR assay on genomic DNA. On the Illumina HiSeq System, the amplified TCR beta libraries were sequenced as 87-base-pair reads. Per the authors' processing: In a later analysis, roughly 80 million unique TCR beta chains were counted across the approximately 640 repertoires, and roughly 9.9 million of these chains were shared by at least two donors. Raw reads were error-corrected and collapsed into unique sequences with a nearest-neighbor algorithm that merged closely related sequences to remove PCR and sequencing errors. CDR3 sequences were aligned to IMGT reference sequences to assign V, D and J gene segments. For a sequence to be retained, a match of at least six nucleotides to both a V gene segment and a J gene segment was required. A rearrangement counted as productive if the CDR3 had no stop codons and remained in frame with V and J, and every other rearrangement counted as non-productive. CDR3 was defined by IMGT convention, running from the second conserved V-encoded cysteine to the conserved J-encoded phenylalanine. In an earlier analysis of roughly 610 of the donors, sequences lacking an unambiguous match to a single V gene segment were excluded. An earlier analysis of a few hundred of the donors classified V segments as functional when productive rearrangements were above 56.7% and as segregating when the standard deviation between donors was above 5%. A statistical classification framework was built to diagnose cytomegalovirus status from the catalog of TCR beta chain sequences. In a later analysis, V and J genes were assigned by comparing TCR nucleotide sequences against IMGT/GENE-DB human TR gene sequences. In a later analysis, CDR3 sequences and most-parsimonious VDJ recombination scenarios were assigned using the TCRdist pipeline. A later analysis defined each TCR beta chain by its CDR3 amino acid sequence plus V-gene family, and excluded reads lacking a unique V-gene family. In a later analysis, a few hundred highly shared, low-generation-probability nucleotide sequences were removed to address suspected cross-contamination and a sequencing artifact. In a later analysis, a clonal expansion index for each public chain was calculated from normalized within-repertoire ranks of inferred template counts. In a later analysis, generation probabilities were computed with a VDJ recombination model fitted to out-of-frame rearrangements, and the resulting probabilities were checked against IGoR. In a later analysis, hypergeometric tests were used to score TCR-TCR, TCR-HLA and TCR-CMV co-occurrence, with a repertoire-size bias correction applied to TCR pairs. A later analysis estimated false discovery rates by permuting HLA or CMV assignments 20 times. In a later analysis, co-occurring TCRs were grouped with DBSCAN, and TCRdist sequence similarity was added when clustering was performed within HLA-allele-positive subsets. Repertoires with fewer than 30,000 or more than 120,000 public chains were left out of co-occurrence clustering, as were five repertoires with anomalous nucleotide sharing. Not all clones reach the TCRdb copy of this immuneACCESS table, which keeps in-frame sequences only. Checked studies attribute under half of the gap to unresolved V genes and leave the rest unexplained. The DNA gave D and trimming, while V, J and clone size come from that table. The sample contains 200,000 to 250,000 clones, 70% to 80% of them found a single time. Roughly 2.5% of the sample is in the top ten clones.

The CDR3, cysteine through phenylalanine, is 14 amino acids long. Only CDR3 DNA is held: 42 bases, read in frame from base 1. Germline trimming: 3 bases from V, 6 bases from J; junction bases outside gene matches: 6. CDR1 SNHLY and CDR2 FYNNEI were looked up in the germline V gene. Beyond this particular receptor, the publication reports: According to a later analysis, parvovirus B19, influenza, CMV and Epstein-Barr virus appeared linked to several top co-occurrence clusters. A later analysis found that HLA-associated TCR beta chains were more clonally expanded and had lower generation probabilities than equally common non-associated chains. Three of the identified cytomegalovirus-associated TCR beta chains were confirmed in vitro to be specific for cytomegalovirus antigens. Most TCR sequences were seen in very few donors, while some public TCRs were found in many individuals. Only TCR beta chains were sequenced in this cohort, and the absence of alpha or paired-chain data limited detectable features. Because HLA typing was unavailable for some donors at each locus, only the typed subset was used in association tests. According to a later analysis, TCR association rates differed among HLA loci, with DRB1 alleles showing the most associated TCRs and HLA-C alleles showing the fewest. A further reported finding was that TCR beta sequences accurately predicted the HLA-A and HLA-B alleles for most subjects in the first cohort. The earlier analysis of approximately 590 of the donors excluded roughly 17 rarely observed V segments, including chromosome 9 orphons, because counts were too low. In a later genetic analysis, a missense DCLRE1C variant was associated with V-gene and J-gene trimming of TCR beta chains, and the association was replicated in an independent cohort. The study listed over 150 TCR beta chains as associated with cytomegalovirus. Some IMGT-functional V segments, including TRBV6-2 and TRBV6-3, could not be distinguished by the 87-base-pair reads and were therefore excluded. Correlated functional status among segregating V segments might reflect linkage disequilibrium, but an unknown experimental factor could not be ruled out. An earlier analysis of approximately 600 of the donors showed that most TCR beta V segments appeared in productive rearrangements either about 87% or about 30% of the time, which broadly matched IMGT annotations. When HLA alleles, especially DR and DQ, strongly co-occurred, TCR associations were difficult to assign to individual alleles. The presence/absence analyses assumed that sequencing depth was roughly uniform across donors, and that assumption may not be true. In both the original and validation cohorts, the classifier was reported to diagnose cytomegalovirus status with high specificity and sensitivity. A later genetic analysis reported fewer N-insertions in productive TCRs among donors in an Asian-associated ancestry cluster than the approximately 670-donor mean. A cluster of highly shared sequence variants was judged likely to be a technical artifact of the sequencing pipeline. According to the authors, the approach could potentially be generalized to other disease states and immunological phenotypes. For the cohort, immune exposure information was limited to CMV serostatus. According to a later analysis, most CMV-associated TCR beta chains appeared to be HLA-restricted, and the HLA associations seemed to be driven largely by CMV exposure. A later analysis associated some 17,000 TCR beta sequences with specific HLA alleles at a false discovery rate of 0.05.

Sequenced material: PBMCs. The source is a woman aged 60-70 years in good health and CMV-seropositive. Rearrangement joined TRBV2 to TRBJ2-5, with 8 central nucleotides matching TRBD2. Here the CDR3 is given as CASSDGGAGKTQYF. Read as DNA, the sequence is TGTGCCAGCAGTGACGGGGGGGCCGGAAAGACCCAGTACTTC.